Each of the 20 T cell receptor beta chains below was sequenced from the same sample in a study of T cell responses to AZD1222 COVID-19 vaccine. Using immunoSEQ multiplex PCR, the repertoire was profiled, and TCRdb retains in-frame clones only, with some absent. The sample lists over 150,000 clones; approximately 88% were seen once. This specimen consisted of peripheral blood, obtained 28 days after the second AZD1222 dose. The source of these receptors is an adult who received the AZD1222 COVID-19 vaccine.

This rearrangement joins TRBV5-6 to TRBJ1-5; D not certain. Germline CDR1 and CDR2: SGHDT and YYEEEE. The CDR3 extends over 16 amino acids. V lost 2 bases, J lost 0 bases, and 12 bases lay in between. The CDR3 region is CASSLSETYSNQPQHF. The CDR3 DNA is TGTGCCAGCAGCTTATCGGAAACCTATAGCAATCAGCCCCAGCATTTT.

The genes are TRBV4-1 and TRBJ2-3, with no clear D. This CDR3 comprises 14 residues. Germline-derived CDR1 and CDR2 are MGHRA and YSYEKL. V dropped 1 base and J dropped 1 base, with 6 bases sitting between them. CDR3 sequence: CASSQVSGTDTQYF. As DNA, the CDR3 is TGCGCCAGCAGCCAAGTCTCTGGCACAGATACGCAGTATTTT.

This clone appeared once. The rearrangement uses TRBV7-2 and TRBJ2-1, with 7 bases matching TRBD2. CDR3 length equals 16 residues. J lost 4 bases, V lost 1 base, and 7 bases had no gene match. Germline CDR1 reads SGHTA; CDR2 reads FQGNSA. CDR3 loop: CASSLGGASGYNEQFF. In nucleotides, the CDR3 is TGTGCCAGCAGCTTAGGAGGGGCTAGCGGATACAATGAGCAGTTCTTC.

This chain links TRBV3-1 (or the pseudogene TRBV3-2) with TRBJ1-3; unclear D gene. Germline V CDR1 and CDR2: LGHDT, YNNKEL (reference sequence). The CDR3 loop spans 14 amino acids. V gave up 0 bases and J gave up 0 bases, with 3 bases separating them. CDR3 in DNA: TGTGCCAGCAGCCAAGATCCCTCTGGAAACACCATATATTTT. Translating gives CASSQDPSGNTIYF.

The rearrangement links TRBV12-3 or TRBV12-4 to TRBJ1-2, with D perhaps TRBD1 (6 bases). The V end lost 10 bases, the J end lost 3 bases, and 12 bases lay between the germline ends. CDR3 length equals 12 residues. CDR3 sequence reads: CATLGGDYGYTF. The CDR3 bases are TGTGCCACCTTGGGGGGCGACTATGGCTACACCTTC.

This clone has ten or more counts. The chain has TRBV5-4 and TRBJ1-1, with D tentatively TRBD1 (6 bases). With 10 bases removed from V and 3 bases from J, the gap between germline ends came to 16 bases. The V gene's germline CDR1 is SGHNT and CDR2 YYREEE (reference sequence). There are 13 residues in the CDR3. As DNA, the CDR3 is TGTGCCGCCCGCAGGGGCGAGGACACTGAAGCTTTCTTT. Its protein product is CAARRGEDTEAFF.

The chain joins TRBV19 to TRBJ1-5, with unresolved D. CDR3 length: 17 amino acids. Germline V gene lookup returns CDR1 LNHDA and CDR2 SQIVND (reference sequence). The V end was cut by 6 bases, the J end by 2 bases, with 20 bases between. The CDR3 coding sequence is TGTGCCAGTAGCATGTCGGACCCGGCGGTGGGCAATCAGCCCCAGCATTTT. This codes for CASSMSDPAVGNQPQHF.

The chain recombines TRBV3-1 (or the pseudogene TRBV3-2) with TRBJ1-6; the D gene is possibly TRBD1 (5 bases). The CDR3 totals 15 residues. V lost 2 bases and J 6 bases, leaving 11 bases between the germline ends. Germline lookup yields CDR1 LGHDT and CDR2 YNNKEL (reference sequence). As DNA, the CDR3 is TGTGCCAGCAGCCAATTTACAGGTGCTAATTCACCCCTCCACTTT. It specifies CASSQFTGANSPLHF.

This clone appeared a single time. The J gene is TRBJ2-1, the V gene TRBV10-3; 7 bases map to TRBD2. Germline values: CDR1 ENHRY, CDR2 SYGVKD. This CDR3 is 16 amino acids long. V trimming: 6 bases; J trimming: 2 bases; junction bases outside the gene matches: 10. The CDR3 region has the DNA TGTGCCATCAGCACGGGACTATTCGACACCTACAATGAGCAGTTCTTC. Its protein product is CAISTGLFDTYNEQFF.

CDR3 in amino acids: CASREQGNSPLHF. For the CDR3, the DNA is TGTGCCAGTAGAGAACAGGGTAATTCACCCCTCCACTTT. V and J are TRBV19 and TRBJ1-6, with D tentatively TRBD1 (6 bases). Trimming took 6 bases from V and 6 from J, leaving 9 bases between them. Germline V gene data show CDR1 as LNHDA and CDR2 as SQIVND (reference sequence). The CDR3 is 13 residues long. Looking up the rest from reference TRBV19 and TRBJ1-6 gives the full variable domain: DGGITQSPKYLFRKEGQNVTLSCEQNLNHDAMYWYRQDPGQGLRLIYYSQIVNDFQKGDIAEGYSVSREKKESFPLTVTSAQKNPTAFYLCASREQGNSPLHFGNGTRLTVT.

The chain is built from TRBV3-1 (or the pseudogene TRBV3-2) and TRBJ1-1, with no clear D. This CDR3 has 14 amino acids. Germline CDR1 LGHDT, CDR2 YNNKEL (reference sequence). Trimming cost V 4 bases and J 1 base, with 10 bases left between them. CDR3 nucleotides: TGTGCCAGCAGCCGACCCACGAGGAACACTGAAGCTTTCTTT. It yields the protein CASSRPTRNTEAFF.

The J gene is TRBJ1-2, the V gene TRBV4-3; D is uncertain. The CDR3 consists of 15 residues. Trimming left V 0 bases short and J 8 bases short, with 16 bases between. Germline V gene sequence: CDR1 LGHNA, CDR2 YSLEER. The CDR3 region is CASSQDLASSIGYTF. The CDR3 region has the DNA TGCGCCAGCAGCCAAGATCTGGCGAGTTCTATCGGCTACACCTTC.

The chain is built from TRBV6-4 and TRBJ1-2; 8 bases line up with TRBD1. Losses at the gene ends were 1 base for V and 2 bases for J; bases not matched to a gene: 3. CDR1 and CDR2 (germline): MRHNA, SNTAGT. The length of the CDR3 is 15 residues. CDR3 nucleotides: TGTGCCAGCAGTGACTTTGACAGGGGAAACTATGGCTACACCTTC. Protein: CASSDFDRGNYGYTF.

The chain links TRBV5-8 to TRBJ1-2; D perhaps matches TRBD1 (5 bases). Germline CDR1 SGHTS, CDR2 YDEGEE. This CDR3 comprises 14 residues. The ends were cut back, 0 bases at V and 8 bases at J, with 14 bases in the middle. CDR3 in amino acids: CASSLEGSPGGYTF. Here the CDR3 DNA reads TGTGCCAGCAGCTTGGAGGGGTCCCCTGGGGGCTACACCTTC.

The V and J genes are TRBV7-2 and TRBJ1-6, with D maybe TRBD1 (5 bases). The length of the CDR3 is 15 residues. Germline assignment: CDR1 SGHTA and CDR2 FQGNSA. Trimming removed 1 base from V and 10 bases from J, with 14 bases in between. The CDR3 sequence is CASSLGGREGSPLHF. CDR3 nucleotide sequence: TGTGCCAGCAGCTTAGGGGGCAGGGAAGGCTCACCCCTCCACTTT.

The gene calls are TRBV3-1 (or the pseudogene TRBV3-2) and TRBJ1-6; possible D gene TRBD1, 5 bases. Deletions cut 1 base from V and 4 bases from J, with 17 bases between. The CDR3 covers 18 residues. The germline V gene encodes CDR1 LGHDT and CDR2 YNNKEL (reference sequence). The CDR3 loop is CASSQGMPTAGYNSPLHF. The CDR3 nucleotides are TGTGCCAGCAGCCAAGGCATGCCGACAGCAGGGTATAATTCACCCCTCCACTTT.

The chain carries TRBV9 and TRBJ1-1; 7 bases are a match to TRBD1. With 4 bases clipped from V and 8 bases from J, the junction kept 5 bases outside the gene matches. The germline CDR1 and CDR2 sequences are SGDLS and YYNGEE. The length of the CDR3 is 12 residues. The CDR3 spells CASSPRQGEAFF. As DNA, the CDR3 is TGTGCCAGCAGCCCCCGACAGGGAGAAGCTTTCTTT.

The V and J genes are TRBV5-1 and TRBJ2-3; D may be TRBD1 or TRBD2 (5 bases each). V was trimmed by 0 bases and J by 4 bases, leaving 12 bases between them. CDR3 length: 15 residues. From germline, CDR1 is SGHRS and CDR2 YFSETQ. The CDR3 sequence: CASSLDGGRADTQYF. For the CDR3, the DNA is TGCGCCAGCAGCTTGGATGGGGGTCGAGCAGATACGCAGTATTTT.

J is TRBJ2-3 and V is TRBV27, with a possible D match to TRBD2 (6 bases). This CDR3 has 14 amino acids. V shed 5 bases and J shed 10 bases, with 19 bases lying between them. The V gene's germline CDR1 is MNHEY and CDR2 SMNVEV (reference sequence). CDR3 in amino acids: CASSSGWTMGAQYF. The CDR3 DNA sequence: TGTGCCAGCAGTAGTGGTTGGACTATGGGGGCGCAGTATTTT.

The V gene is TRBV19, the J gene TRBJ1-5; the D gene is possibly TRBD1 (6 bases). Per the germline V gene, CDR1 is LNHDA and CDR2 is SQIVND (reference sequence). This CDR3 contains 14 residues. Between the trimmed V and J ends, which lost 11 bases and 3 bases, there was a span of 17 bases. CDR3 in amino acids: CAGGRGSNNQPQHF. The CDR3, as DNA: TGTGCCGGTGGCAGGGGATCCAACAATCAGCCCCAGCATTTT.